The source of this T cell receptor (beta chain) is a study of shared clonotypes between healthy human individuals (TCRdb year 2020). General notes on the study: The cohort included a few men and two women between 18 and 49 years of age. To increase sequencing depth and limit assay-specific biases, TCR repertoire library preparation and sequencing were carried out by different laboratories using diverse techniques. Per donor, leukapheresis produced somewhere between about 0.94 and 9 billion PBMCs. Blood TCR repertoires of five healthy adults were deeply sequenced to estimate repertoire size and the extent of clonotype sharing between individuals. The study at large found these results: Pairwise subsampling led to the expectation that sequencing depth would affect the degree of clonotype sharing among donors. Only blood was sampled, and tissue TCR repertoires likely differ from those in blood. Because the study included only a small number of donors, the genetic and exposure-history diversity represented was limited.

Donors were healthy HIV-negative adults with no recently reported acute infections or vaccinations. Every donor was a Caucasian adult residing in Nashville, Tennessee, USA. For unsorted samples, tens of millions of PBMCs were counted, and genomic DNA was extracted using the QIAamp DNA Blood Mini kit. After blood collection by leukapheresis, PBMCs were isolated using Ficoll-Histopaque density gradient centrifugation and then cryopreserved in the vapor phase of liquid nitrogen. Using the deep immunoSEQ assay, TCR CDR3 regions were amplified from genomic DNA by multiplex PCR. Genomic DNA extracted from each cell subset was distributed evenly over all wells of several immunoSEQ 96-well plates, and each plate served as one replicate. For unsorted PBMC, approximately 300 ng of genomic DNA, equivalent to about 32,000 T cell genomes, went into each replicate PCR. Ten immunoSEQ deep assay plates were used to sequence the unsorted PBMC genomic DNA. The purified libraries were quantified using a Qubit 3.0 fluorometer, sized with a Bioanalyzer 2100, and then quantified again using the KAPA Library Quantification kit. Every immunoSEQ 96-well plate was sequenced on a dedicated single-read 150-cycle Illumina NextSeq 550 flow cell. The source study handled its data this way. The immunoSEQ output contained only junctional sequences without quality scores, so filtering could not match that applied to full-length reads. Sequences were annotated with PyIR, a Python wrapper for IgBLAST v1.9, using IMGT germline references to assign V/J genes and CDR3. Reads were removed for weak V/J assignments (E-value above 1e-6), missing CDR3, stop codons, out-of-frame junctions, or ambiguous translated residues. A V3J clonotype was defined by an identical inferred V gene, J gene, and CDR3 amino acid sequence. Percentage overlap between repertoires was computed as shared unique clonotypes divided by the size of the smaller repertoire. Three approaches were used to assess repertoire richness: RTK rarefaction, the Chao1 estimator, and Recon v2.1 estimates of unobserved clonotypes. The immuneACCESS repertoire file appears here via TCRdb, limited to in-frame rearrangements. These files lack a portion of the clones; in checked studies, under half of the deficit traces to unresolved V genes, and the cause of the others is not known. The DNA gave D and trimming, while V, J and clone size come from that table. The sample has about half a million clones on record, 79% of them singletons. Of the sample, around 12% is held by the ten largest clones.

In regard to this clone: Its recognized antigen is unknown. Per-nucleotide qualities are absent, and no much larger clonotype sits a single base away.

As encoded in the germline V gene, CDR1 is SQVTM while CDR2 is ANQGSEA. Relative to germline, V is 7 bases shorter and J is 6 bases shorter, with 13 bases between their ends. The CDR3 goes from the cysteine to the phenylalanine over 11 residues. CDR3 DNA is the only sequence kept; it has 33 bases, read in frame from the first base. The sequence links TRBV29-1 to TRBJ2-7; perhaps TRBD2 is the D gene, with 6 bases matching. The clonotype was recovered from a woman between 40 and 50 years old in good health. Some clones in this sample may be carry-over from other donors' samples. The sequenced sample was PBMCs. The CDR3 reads CSGRLGGEQYF. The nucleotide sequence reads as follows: TGCAGCGGCCGACTAGGAGGCGAGCAGTACTTC.